This T cell receptor (beta chain) was retrieved from a study of siplizumab effects on memory and regulatory T cells (dated by TCRdb to the late 2010s). Looking at the study overall: The effect of the anti-CD2 antibody siplizumab on alloreactive T-cell subsets was examined in allogeneic mixed lymphocyte reactions constructed from human PBMCs. Overall results and qualifications from the work: For roughly 80-95% of proliferating CD4+ or CD8+ clones, no naive or memory phenotype could be assigned. Siplizumab significantly reduced the cumulative frequency of alloreactive sequences traceable to unstimulated CD4+ memory T cells. In reactions with siplizumab, an average of about 69% of mappable alloreactive CD4+ clones were Treg-derived, compared with roughly 27% in control reactions. Because sequences at frequencies below about 10^-5 were poorly captured, only a minor fraction of alloreactive clones could be mapped back to unstimulated subsets. Compared with memory T cells, unstimulated naive T cells appeared more diverse, and naive cells seemed to make a substantial contribution to the alloresponse. Whether proliferating Tregs from siplizumab cultures were suppressive was not functionally confirmed.

This clone was detected only a few times. It has no known antigen specificity. Within one base of it there is no much larger clone, and no base qualities were kept. The library was prepared using the immunoSEQ multiplex PCR assay. Some 1.1 x 10^5 TCR templates per sample were assayed on the deep sequencing platform. Genomic DNA extracted from sorted T cells was the material used for TCRbeta CDR3 sequencing. Concerning the study's data processing: The R programming language was used for clonal analysis of the TCRbeta CDR3 data. Alloreactive CD4+ and CD8+ clones were defined by comparing unstimulated samples with post-reaction CFSE-low samples. By matching sequences to the repertoires of sorted unstimulated Treg and non-Treg cells, each alloreactive CD4+ clone was assigned a regulatory or non-regulatory origin. TCRdb limited this immuneACCESS table to in-frame rearrangements with V and J called. A share of clones is missing; checked studies link under half to unresolved V genes, and the rest is unexplained. From that table come the V and J calls and clone size; the DNA was used to work out D and trimming. This sample comprises 55,000 to 80,000 clones, around 80% of them detected only once. The ten largest clonotypes hold about 0.42% of the sample.

V drops 1 base and J drops 7 bases, leaving 7 bases in between. The CDR3 goes from the cysteine to the phenylalanine over 12 residues. CDR3 DNA is the only sequence kept; it has 36 bases, read in frame from the first base. Taken from the germline V gene, the CDR1 and CDR2 loops are MNHEY and SVGAGI. Additional sequencing covered unstimulated subsets from a few donor pairs, namely CD8+ effector memory, CD4+ naive, CD8+ TEMRA, CD4+ memory and CD8+ naive. Sorted unstimulated T cells, along with proliferating T cells recovered from mixed lymphocyte reactions, underwent TCRbeta CDR3 sequencing. Fresh whole blood from some eleven HLA-typed healthy donors was used to isolate PBMCs.

The sequence is built from TRBV6-5 and TRBJ1-1, with no confident D gene call. The receptor comes from a human donor in good health. The source material was memory CD4+ T cells sorted from blood. The sample's cell subset or site label is to be understood as: unstimulated CD4+ memory T cells. CDR3 protein: CASSYFGYEAFF. The base sequence is TGTGCCAGCAGTTACTTTGGGTATGAAGCTTTCTTT.